This TCR beta chain was captured in a study of identical twins. Notes on the study in general: Fewer insertions marked abundant cord blood beta clonotypes; young adult naive trended weakly, memory not at all.

Template switching added a universal primer site, and cDNA bore unique molecular identifiers. TCRdb used MiXCR to reprocess the 5' RACE reads, holding one entry per CDR3 protein. This table has about 290,000 distinct CDR3 sequences, 7.5% to 9.5% appearing once. Concerning this clonotype itself: Its antigen is as yet unknown.

CDR1 and CDR2 from the germline V gene are LGHNA and YSLEER. The CDR3 covers 14 residues. V lost 4 bases and J 9 bases, leaving 15 bases between the germline ends. The data also belong to a second study, concerning yellow fever vaccine responses in identical twins.

The sample was CD8+ T cells sorted from blood. The gene calls are TRBV4-3 and TRBJ2-2; D unresolved. The sequence was collected from a woman aged 18-29 years in good health. Written as DNA, the CDR3 is TGCGCCAGCAGCCCAAGAGGCGGCTCCAGGGAGCTGTTTTTT. The encoded protein is CASSPRGGSRELFF.